This record concerns one TCR beta chain sequence. The treatment here: around 19 received Ad26.COV2.S at low or high dose, single or two shots; about 5 received placebo; per-sample allocation not given. Repertoires come from day 63 after the first vaccine or placebo injection. These data are taken from a study of Ad26.COV2.S vaccination and SARS-CoV-2 variants. Turning to the study itself: Donor got 5x10^10 or 1x10^11 viral particles of Ad26.COV2.S.

The method was immunoSEQ multiplex PCR; TCRdb's version includes in-frame clones alone and lacks a portion of them. The sample yields about 280,000 clones, 87% seen once. This receptor was obtained from a person aged 18-65 years who received the Ad26.COV2.S COVID-19 vaccine or a placebo. This sample comprised peripheral blood, obtained in a trial of Ad26.COV2.S vaccine versus placebo.

The CDR3 region is CASSLDRTEAFF. The CDR3 region has the DNA TGTGCCAGCAGCTTAGATCGAACTGAAGCTTTCTTT. J is TRBJ1-1 and V is TRBV7-9; D not certain. The CDR3 contains 12 residues. Germline V CDR1 and CDR2: SEHNR, FQNEAQ (reference sequence). V lost 1 base to trimming and J lost 5 bases, with 5 bases between them.